Shown below are 22 T cell receptor beta chains from a single sample sequenced in a study of blood T cell repertoires in COVID-19. Measured with immunoSEQ multiplex PCR; TCRdb has only the in-frame clones, and not every one. This table holds around 150,000 clones, 80% to 90% found once. The sample taken for sequencing was peripheral blood. These receptors were obtained from a man between 70 and 80 years old with acute or convalescent COVID-19.

This clone was picked up a small number of times. The DNA for the CDR3 is TGTGCCAGCAGCTTAGGACAGCCCTCTGGAAACACCATATATTTT. This codes for CASSLGQPSGNTIYF. The V and J genes are TRBV7-6 and TRBJ1-3, with a tentative D call TRBD1 (5 bases). Germline lookup yields CDR1 SGHVS and CDR2 FNYEAQ. V was pared by 1 base and J by 0 bases, with 7 bases between. The CDR3 has 15 residues.

The gene calls are TRBV11-2 and TRBJ2-1; D is unclear. Germline CDR1 reads SGHAT; CDR2 reads FQNNGV. The CDR3 extends over 14 amino acids. Trimming removed 5 bases at V and 1 base at J, with 9 bases between. The CDR3 loop reads CASSPTGSYNEQFF. The CDR3 DNA follows: TGTGCCAGCAGCCCCACGGGTTCCTACAATGAGCAGTTCTTC.

The rearrangement uses TRBV18 and TRBJ1-1; D is undetermined. Germline CDR1 and CDR2: KGHSH and LQKENI. Trimming cost V 5 bases and J 1 base, with 11 bases left between them. CDR3 size: 14 residues. The CDR3 sequence: CASSGYTRNTEAFF. The CDR3 DNA sequence: TGTGCCAGCTCAGGGTACACTAGGAACACTGAAGCTTTCTTT.

V usage is TRBV29-1 and J usage is TRBJ2-7; D might be TRBD1 (7 bases). V was trimmed by 0 bases and J by 7 bases, leaving 19 bases between them. Germline V lookup: CDR1 SQVTM, CDR2 ANQGSEA. The CDR3 runs to 15 residues. CDR3 sequence: CSVEDWGAGGREQYF. The DNA for the CDR3 is TGCAGCGTTGAAGATTGGGGGGCAGGGGGAAGGGAGCAGTACTTC.

V gene TRBV27 combines with J gene TRBJ1-5, with D possibly being TRBD1 (5 bases). The CDR3 has 17 residues. Trimming took off 2 bases at V and 6 bases at J, with 20 bases between the two ends. CDR1 MNHEY and CDR2 SMNVEV come from the germline V gene (reference sequence). CDR3 bases: TGTGCCAGCAGTTTAGAAGGCCGGTCTCGAAGGGGTCAGCCCCAGCATTTT. As protein: CASSLEGRSRRGQPQHF.

This chain connects TRBV2 to TRBJ1-2; tentatively, D is TRBD1 (6 bases). Between the trimmed V and J ends, which lost 4 bases and 2 bases, there was a span of 11 bases. The germline CDR1 and CDR2 sequences are SNHLY and FYNNEI. This CDR3 region has 14 residues. The CDR3 coding sequence is TGTGCCAGCAGTGGGACAGCGATCAACTATGGCTACACCTTC. It codes for CASSGTAINYGYTF.

This sequence joins TRBV4-3 and TRBJ1-6, with a tentative D call TRBD1 (5 bases). CDR1 and CDR2 from the germline V gene are LGHNA and YSLEER. V was pared by 0 bases and J by 3 bases, with 15 bases between. The CDR3 runs to 18 residues. This chain's CDR3 is CASSQDLGGLGYNSPLHF. The CDR3 DNA sequence: TGCGCCAGCAGCCAAGATTTGGGGGGTCTCGGCTATAATTCACCCCTCCACTTT.

J is TRBJ2-2 and V is TRBV5-5; tentative D call: TRBD2 (5 bases). The CDR3 runs 15 residues. CDR1 is SGHKS and CDR2 is YYEKEE in the germline V gene (reference sequence). V was cut by 2 bases and J by 1 base, with 9 bases left in between. The CDR3 bases are TGTGCCAGCAGCTTTGAGGGATTGAACACCGGGGAGCTGTTTTTT. It encodes CASSFEGLNTGELFF.

The rearrangement links TRBV29-1 to TRBJ1-5; 7 bases match TRBD1. The germline V gene encodes CDR1 SQVTM and CDR2 ANQGSEA. The CDR3 is 13 residues long. The J segment lost 7 bases and the V segment lost 1 base, leaving 4 bases of the junction unmatched. The CDR3 loop reads CSVEAHRGQPQHF. CDR3 in DNA: TGCAGCGTTGAAGCCCACAGGGGACAGCCCCAGCATTTT.

The chain is built from TRBV10-3 and TRBJ2-1; the D gene is possibly TRBD1 (5 bases). The CDR3 has 14 residues. V lost 2 bases, J lost 9 bases, and 14 bases lay in between. CDR1 ENHRY and CDR2 SYGVKD come from the germline V gene. The CDR3 nucleotides are TGTGCCATCAGTGAGGGGGCCCCGGCCACTGAGCAGTTCTTC. Translation gives CAISEGAPATEQFF.

This chain links TRBV5-1 with TRBJ2-4; D is unclear. Germline V lookup: CDR1 SGHRS, CDR2 YFSETQ. This CDR3 spans 15 amino acids. Deletions cut 2 bases from V and 6 bases from J, with 15 bases between. The CDR3 loop is CASSFDQLGGNIQYF. Here the CDR3 DNA reads TGCGCCAGCAGCTTCGACCAGCTAGGCGGAAACATTCAGTACTTC. Full variable domain (remainder filled in from reference TRBV5-1 and TRBJ2-4): KAGVTQTPRYLIKTRGQQVTLSCSPISGHRSVSWYQQTPGQGLQFLFEYFSETQRNKGNFPGRFSGRQFSNSRSEMNVSTLELGDSALYLCASSFDQLGGNIQYFGAGTRLSVL.

This chain links TRBV6-5 with TRBJ2-7; 8 nucleotides line up with TRBD1. With V trimmed by 6 bases and J by 3 bases, 1 base remained unmatched. The CDR3 extends over 12 amino acids. Germline assignment: CDR1 MNHEY and CDR2 SVGAGI. CDR3 protein: CASRDRVYEQYF. CDR3 coding DNA: TGTGCCAGCAGGGACAGGGTCTACGAGCAGTACTTC.

The V call is TRBV5-6, the J call TRBJ2-6; 7 nucleotides agree with TRBD2. Germline CDR1 SGHDT, CDR2 YYEEEE. There are 18 residues in the CDR3. The V and J ends lost 2 bases and 4 bases, in that order; junction bases with no gene match: 12. As DNA, the CDR3 is TGTGCCAGCAGCTTTCCCGAGCAGGGAGGGTTGGGGGCCAACGTCCTGACTTTC. This translates into CASSFPEQGGLGANVLTF.

The V call is TRBV2, the J call TRBJ2-1; 12 nucleotides match TRBD2. Germline assignment: CDR1 SNHLY and CDR2 FYNNEI. The junction had 7 bases not matched to a gene; V was cut back by 8 bases and J by 8 bases. This CDR3 has 14 amino acids. The CDR3 is CASLTGTSGYEQFF. CDR3 in DNA: TGTGCCAGCTTGACCGGGACTAGCGGGTATGAGCAGTTCTTC.

The gene calls are TRBV6-2 or TRBV6-3 and TRBJ2-1; D gene uncertain. Germline CDR1 is MNHEY and CDR2 is SVGEGT. The CDR3 extends over 13 amino acids. V was cut by 5 bases and J by 0 bases, with 5 bases left in between. The CDR3 DNA sequence: TGTGCCAGCAGTCCCCGCTCCTACAATGAGCAGTTCTTC. Its protein is CASSPRSYNEQFF.

This clone appeared once. J is TRBJ2-5 and V is TRBV9; D might be TRBD2 (6 bases). Trimming took off 0 bases at V and 4 bases at J, with 7 bases between the two ends. This CDR3 spans 13 amino acids. CDR1 and CDR2 (germline): SGDLS, YYNGEE. CDR3: CASSVAGGETQYF. Written as DNA, the CDR3 is TGTGCCAGCAGCGTAGCCGGGGGAGAGACCCAGTACTTC.

CDR3 residues: CASSSYDRGLRNIQYF. Here the CDR3 DNA reads TGTGCCAGCAGCAGTTACGACAGGGGGCTTAGAAACATTCAGTACTTC. The rearrangement uses TRBV28 and TRBJ2-4; 10 bases are shared with TRBD1. Germline loops: CDR1 MDHEN, CDR2 SYDVKM. J lost 6 bases, V lost 6 bases, and 11 bases had no gene match. There are 16 residues in the CDR3.

The V gene is TRBV7-8, the J gene TRBJ2-2; 14 nucleotides align to TRBD2. V lost 3 bases and J lost 0; bases outside the gene matches: 9. CDR3 size: 20 residues. CDR1 is SGHVS, CDR2 FQNEAQ, per germline. Here the CDR3 DNA reads TGTGCCAGCAGCTTCACCGGGACTAGCGGGAGACTATCGAACACCGGGGAGCTGTTTTTT. This gives the protein CASSFTGTSGRLSNTGELFF. Complete variable domain (other parts from reference TRBV7-8 and TRBJ2-2): GAGVSQSPRYKVAKRGQDVALRCDPISGHVSLFWYQQALGQGPEFLTYFQNEAQLDKSGLPSDRFFAERPEGSVSTLKIQRTQQEDSAVYLCASSFTGTSGRLSNTGELFFGEGSRLTVL.

CDR3 in DNA: TGTGCCAGCTCACCGGTATTGGGACTAGCGAACACAGATACGCAGTATTTT. Translating it yields CASSPVLGLANTDTQYF. The gene calls are TRBV18 and TRBJ2-3, with 10 bases lining up with TRBD2. The germline V gene has CDR1 KGHSH and CDR2 LQKENI. This CDR3 is 17 amino acids long. The junction had 8 bases not matched to a gene; V was cut back by 3 bases and J by 2 bases.

The J gene is TRBJ2-1, the V gene TRBV19; 11 nucleotides line up with TRBD1. Germline CDR1 and CDR2: LNHDA and SQIVND (reference sequence). V lost 6 bases and J lost 3; bases outside the gene matches: 4. This CDR3 has 15 residues. The CDR3 region is CASSPGQGVYNEQFF. In DNA, the CDR3 is TGTGCCAGTAGCCCGGGACAGGGGGTCTACAATGAGCAGTTCTTC.

This clone was detected only a few times. This chain links TRBV12-3 or TRBV12-4 with TRBJ2-7; TRBD1 matches at 8 bases. Unmatched junction bases numbered 5, after V lost 7 bases and J lost 3 bases. The CDR3 is 13 residues long. In DNA, the CDR3 is TGTGCCAGCAATAAGGACAGGGACTACGAGCAGTACTTC. Residues: CASNKDRDYEQYF.

This clone showed up just once. This chain joins TRBV5-6 and TRBJ1-1, with D unclear. Germline loops: CDR1 SGHDT, CDR2 YYEEEE. This CDR3 has 13 residues. V was pared by 2 bases and J by 6 bases, with 11 bases between. The CDR3 sequence: CASSFLNGAEAFF. CDR3 in DNA: TGTGCCAGCAGCTTCCTTAACGGGGCTGAAGCTTTCTTT.